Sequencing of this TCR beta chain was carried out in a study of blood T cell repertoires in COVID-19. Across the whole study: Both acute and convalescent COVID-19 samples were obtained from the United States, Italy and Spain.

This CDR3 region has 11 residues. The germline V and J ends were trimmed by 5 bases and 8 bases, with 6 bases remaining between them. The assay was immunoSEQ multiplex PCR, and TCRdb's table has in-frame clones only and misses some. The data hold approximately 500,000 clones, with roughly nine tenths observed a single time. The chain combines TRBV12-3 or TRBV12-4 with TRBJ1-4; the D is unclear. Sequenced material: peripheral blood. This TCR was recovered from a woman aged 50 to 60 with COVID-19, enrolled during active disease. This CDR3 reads CASSQAEKLFF. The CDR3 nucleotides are TGTGCCAGCAGTCAGGCGGAAAAACTGTTTTTT.